A selection of T cell receptor beta chains follows, all from one sample in a study of blood T cell repertoires in COVID-19. The assay was immunoSEQ multiplex PCR, and TCRdb's table has in-frame clones only and misses some. The sample includes 250,000 to 300,000 clones, around 83% of them seen just once. The sequencing input was peripheral blood. These receptors all come from a man between 18 and 29 years old with active or convalescent COVID-19. Both conserved end residues are trimmed from each CDR3.

cdr3_length,v_call,cdr3_aa
12,TRBV5-1,ASSLEAGSGELF
15,TRBV9,ASSVGTGTSIGVEQY
12,TRBV30,AWAPVGGSSEQY
12,TRBV18,ASSPIPGAGGYT
13,TRBV6-2/TRBV6-3,ASSSGGWVVETQY
14,TRBV7-6,ASSLEDAGFQETQY
13,TRBV5-4,ASTPGGRRNYGYT
11,TRBV6-2/TRBV6-3,ASSYSTGTEAF
13,TRBV5-1,ASSPGTGRRETQY
13,TRBV7-9,ASSFGQGAGNTIY
13,TRBV5-1,ASSAQGAENSPLH
14,TRBV19,ASSIGTGGYDQPQH
13,TRBV4-3,ASSPSVGVNTEAF
10,TRBV4-2,ASSQDPGGYT
12,TRBV6-5,ASRMEGSNSPLH
11,TRBV13,ASSFRSYYEQY
13,TRBV18,ASSPSLQENTEAF
9,TRBV20-1,SAIWSSEQF
16,TRBV10-1,ASSDSNTGTLNLYEQY
14,TRBV25-1,ASSEWSSGGWYEQF
16,TRBV7-3,ASSNRLRDRRETQPQH
8,TRBV5-6,ASIRNTIY
13,TRBV30,AWSGEPLGGNEQY
12,TRBV18,ASSRDTFMEDYT
13,TRBV6-5,ASRDPGQGGEKLF
12,TRBV30,AWNPGQGSYEQY
12,TRBV7-3,ASSLSHRGGEQY
13,TRBV4-2,ASSYETGENTEAF
13,TRBV12-5,ASGLDRGPGNTIY
18,TRBV2,ASSEALLGVVGQETYEQY
15,TRBV2,ASSEFDLAGVEYEQF
9,TRBV7-4,ASSGDHEQF
13,TRBV2,ASSAPGLAPETQY
12,TRBV7-9,ASSLGTGNQPQH
14,TRBV7-6,ASSPWTSFGDNEQF
13,TRBV28,ASLRGQPIGKGYT
12,TRBV5-1,ASSPQVSNTEAF
9,TRBV27,ASRGAYGYT
15,TRBV7-3,ASSLRFRGAVYNEQF
10,TRBV20-1,SASSQEEEAF
12,TRBV6-5,ASRPSEPYNEQF
14,TRBV7-2,ASSLDRGSYGNTIY
11,TRBV5-5,ASSRVTSQPQH
13,TRBV5-4,ASSLPDGGNSPLH
14,TRBV10-1,ASSPSSGGNTGELF
13,TRBV28,ASRQLDRDLYGYT
16,TRBV19,ASSGTSGGSANTGELF
13,TRBV2,ASSEQGSGTGELF
12,TRBV29-1,SVESGQGIYEQY
11,TRBV19,ASSTDTTYEQY
14,TRBV18,ASSPLPVADWETQY
13,TRBV6-5,ASNPAGRESYEQY
10,TRBV5-1,ASSLGDGGYT
13,TRBV6-5,ASSYRQGNNQPQH
9,TRBV12-3/TRBV12-4,ASSRGHEQF
17,TRBV19,ASSIDRGLAGEGTGELF
8,TRBV20-1,SARRDTQY
11,TRBV19,ASKLTVNSPLH
13,TRBV4-1,ASSPDSSPGNTIY